This T cell receptor beta chain was sequenced in a study of cytomegalovirus exposure and HLA in healthy donors listed by TCRdb under 2017. Concerning the study at large: In an earlier analysis of some 550 of the donors, 276 Gb of sequence data and 100 million or so unique TCR beta sequences from about 190 million T cells were reported. To study patterns of TCR occurrence, a later analysis re-analyzed previously published TCR beta repertoires from around 660 donors and added high-resolution HLA genotyping. Both class I and class II loci were covered by HLA typing, at four-digit resolution. Using immunosequencing, the study profiled T cell repertoires from about 620 subjects and related those repertoires to cytomegalovirus serostatus. In addition to the first cohort of 650 to 800 subjects, a separate validation cohort of 120 different subjects was used. To decide whether each TCR beta V gene segment behaved as functional or pseudogenic, an earlier analysis of some 540 of the donors relied on high-throughput TCR beta sequencing. About 5 DR-DQ haplotypes were handled as single units for association and clustering, since linkage in the cohort was strong. On average, roughly 250,000 unique TCR beta nucleotide sequences were sequenced per donor among some 420 genotyped donors of the cohort, with roughly 18% of those sequences being non-productive. Typing coverage differed by locus: A, B, C, DRB1 and DQB1 were typed in about 620-630 donors, DQA1 in 500 to 550, DPA1 in around 600, and DPB1 in just under 490. High-throughput TCR immunosequencing, statistical association of individual TCRs with disease status, and machine learning were combined to predict cytomegalovirus infection status. In a later genetic analysis, genome-wide SNP genotypes for about 55% of the roughly 700 donors were used, and that subset was treated as a discovery cohort. An early release covering roughly 580 HLA-typed donors comprised about 300 gigabases of sequencing data and tens of millions of unique TCR sequences. All discovery cohort repertoires had been generated on a single sequencing platform. The aim of the study was to test whether cataloging public T cell receptors could identify signatures of past pathogen exposure. Donor age, sex, ethnicity and CMV serostatus were collected together with the repertoire data. Of the approximately 400 genotyped donors, about 84% fell in the genetic ancestry cluster associated with self-reported Caucasian donors. In the later analysis, no new phenotypic data were used to find candidate immune exposures; instead, reliance was placed on TCR beta sequences and their occurrence across donors.

Preparation of the library involved the immunoSEQ multiplex PCR assay. A mixture of 60 forward primers for TCR Vbeta segments and 13 reverse primers for TCR Jbeta segments was used in the multiplex PCR. A multiplex PCR assay on genomic DNA amplified the CDR3 region of rearranged TCR beta genes. On the Illumina HiSeq System, the amplified TCR beta libraries were sequenced as 87-base-pair reads. The original pipeline was this. Across the roughly 640 repertoires, a later analysis counted some 80 million unique TCR beta chains, 8.5 million to 12 million of which were shared by at least two donors. Raw reads were error-corrected and collapsed into unique sequences with a nearest-neighbor algorithm that merged closely related sequences to remove PCR and sequencing errors. V, D and J gene segments were assigned by aligning CDR3 sequences to IMGT reference sequences. For a sequence to be retained, at least a six-nucleotide match to both a V gene segment and a J gene segment was required. Rearrangements were classified as productive when the CDR3 lacked stop codons and remained in frame with V and J, and all other rearrangements were classified as non-productive. CDR3 was defined by IMGT convention, running from the second conserved V-encoded cysteine to the conserved J-encoded phenylalanine. Sequences without an unambiguous match to a single V gene segment were excluded from the earlier analysis of several hundred of the donors. In an earlier analysis of approximately 500 of the donors, a V segment was called functional when productive rearrangements were above 56.7%, and segregating when the standard deviation between donors exceeded 5%. A statistical classification framework was developed to diagnose cytomegalovirus status using the catalog of TCR beta chain sequences. In a later analysis, TCR nucleotide sequences were compared against IMGT/GENE-DB human TR gene sequences so that V and J genes could be assigned. In a later analysis, CDR3 sequences and most-parsimonious VDJ recombination scenarios were assigned using the TCRdist pipeline. In a later analysis, every TCR beta chain was defined by the combination of its CDR3 amino acid sequence and its V-gene family, and reads without a unique V-gene family were dropped. A later analysis removed 592 highly shared, low-generation-probability nucleotide sequences to deal with suspected cross-contamination and a sequencing artifact. In a later analysis, a clonal expansion index was calculated for each public chain from normalized within-repertoire ranks of inferred template counts. Generation probabilities in a later analysis came from a VDJ recombination model fitted to out-of-frame rearrangements, and those results were checked against IGoR. In a later analysis, TCR-TCR, TCR-HLA and TCR-CMV co-occurrence was scored with hypergeometric tests, and a repertoire-size bias correction was applied to TCR pairs. A later analysis estimated false discovery rates by permuting HLA or CMV assignments 20 times. In a later analysis, co-occurring TCRs were grouped with DBSCAN, and TCRdist sequence similarity was added when clustering was performed within HLA-allele-positive subsets. For co-occurrence clustering, repertoires with fewer than 30,000 or more than 120,000 public chains were excluded, along with roughly 5 repertoires with anomalous nucleotide sharing. The source is immuneACCESS, and TCRdb retained only in-frame sequences with V and J called. Part of the clones is not carried over; for the studies checked, unresolved V genes explain less than half of this, and the remainder is unexplained. V and J calls and clone size are given by that table; D and trimming were obtained from the DNA. This sample gives 150,000 to 200,000 clones in total; approximately 85% of them show up just once. Together, the top ten hold 0.95% to 1% of the sample.

The cohort consisted of approximately 690 healthy bone marrow donors. All cohort members were sampled while nominally healthy, although unrecorded immune exposures were likely present. The donor was CMV seropositive and was included in the group of almost 300 seropositive cohort members. A peripheral blood sample was collected from each donor, and TCR beta sequencing was performed on peripheral blood mononuclear cells. The Qiagen DNeasy Blood Extraction Kit was used to extract genomic DNA from the blood cell samples. Concerning this clone itself: Its antigen remains unidentified. Per-nucleotide qualities are absent, and no much larger clonotype sits a single base away.

Broader findings and caveats from the paper: In a later genetic analysis, fewer N-insertions in productive TCRs were reported among donors in an Asian-associated ancestry cluster than the approximately 710-donor mean. Most CMV-associated TCR beta chains appeared to be HLA-restricted in a later analysis, and the HLA associations seemed to be driven largely by CMV exposure. In a later analysis, several top co-occurrence clusters were reported to appear linked to parvovirus B19, influenza, CMV and Epstein-Barr virus. When HLA alleles, especially DR and DQ, strongly co-occurred, TCR associations were difficult to assign to individual alleles. The study listed approximately 150 TCR beta chains as associated with cytomegalovirus. Across donors, most TCR sequences were observed very rarely, whereas some public TCRs were present in many individuals. In a later analysis, TCR association rates were found to vary across HLA loci, with the most associated TCRs seen for DRB1 alleles and the fewest for HLA-C alleles. Because counts were too low, seventeen rarely observed V segments, including chromosome 9 orphons, were left out of the earlier analysis of approximately 580 of the donors. In a later analysis, HLA-associated TCR beta chains were found to be more clonally expanded and to have lower generation probabilities than equally common non-associated chains. Three of the identified cytomegalovirus-associated TCR beta chains were confirmed in vitro to be specific for cytomegalovirus antigens. In an earlier analysis of 587 of the donors, most TCR beta V segments appeared in productive rearrangements about 90% or about 30% of the time, broadly matching IMGT annotations. According to the authors, the approach could potentially be generalized to other disease states and immunological phenotypes. In both the original and validation cohorts, the classifier was reported to diagnose cytomegalovirus status with high specificity and sensitivity. The only immune exposure information available for the cohort was CMV serostatus. Because HLA typing was missing for some donors at each locus, association tests included only the typed subset. The cohort was sequenced for TCR beta chains only, and without alpha or paired-chain data the features that could be detected were limited. Specific HLA alleles were associated with 16,951 TCR beta sequences at a false discovery rate of 0.05 in a later analysis. Presence/absence analyses assumed roughly uniform sequencing depth across donors, an assumption that may not hold. A later genetic analysis associated a missense DCLRE1C variant with V-gene and J-gene trimming of TCR beta chains, and an independent cohort replicated the association. Correlated functional status among segregating V segments might reflect linkage disequilibrium, but an unknown experimental factor could not be ruled out. A cluster of highly shared sequence variants was judged likely to represent a technical artifact of the sequencing pipeline. A further reported finding was that TCR beta sequences accurately predicted the HLA-A and HLA-B alleles for most subjects in the first cohort.

The origin of this receptor is a girl aged 2 to 10 in good health and CMV-seropositive. The sequenced sample consisted of PBMCs.

The CDR3 sequence is CATQISTVGRDEQYF. The sequenced DNA is TGTGCCACGCAAATTTCGACAGTAGGCCGGGACGAGCAGTACTTC. Rearrangement joined TRBV10-3 to TRBJ2-7; a tentative D match to TRBD1 spans 5 bases. The CDR3 runs 15 residues from the cysteine to the phenylalanine. Only CDR3 DNA remains: 45 bases, in frame from the first base. CDR1 and CDR2 were assigned from the germline V gene as ENHRY and SYGVKD. V and J lose 10 bases and 5 bases, and a span of 24 bases separates them.